This T cell receptor beta chain originates from a study of blood T cell repertoires in COVID-19. CDR1 and CDR2 (germline): LNHDA, SQIVND (reference sequence). CDR3 length: 19 residues. Trimming took 5 bases from V and 6 from J; bases not matched to a gene: 21. Sequencing was performed with immunoSEQ multiplex PCR; in TCRdb, only in-frame clones are kept and a portion is missing. This table has under 200,000 clones, 70% to 90% appearing once. Sequencing input: peripheral blood. This TCR derives from an elderly woman with acute or convalescent COVID-19. The chain recombines TRBV19 with TRBJ1-2; 10 bases are a match to TRBD1. The CDR3 sequence is CASSAFFGGRDRGHNGYTF. CDR3 bases: TGTGCCAGTAGTGCCTTCTTCGGCGGGAGGGACAGGGGCCATAATGGCTACACCTTC.